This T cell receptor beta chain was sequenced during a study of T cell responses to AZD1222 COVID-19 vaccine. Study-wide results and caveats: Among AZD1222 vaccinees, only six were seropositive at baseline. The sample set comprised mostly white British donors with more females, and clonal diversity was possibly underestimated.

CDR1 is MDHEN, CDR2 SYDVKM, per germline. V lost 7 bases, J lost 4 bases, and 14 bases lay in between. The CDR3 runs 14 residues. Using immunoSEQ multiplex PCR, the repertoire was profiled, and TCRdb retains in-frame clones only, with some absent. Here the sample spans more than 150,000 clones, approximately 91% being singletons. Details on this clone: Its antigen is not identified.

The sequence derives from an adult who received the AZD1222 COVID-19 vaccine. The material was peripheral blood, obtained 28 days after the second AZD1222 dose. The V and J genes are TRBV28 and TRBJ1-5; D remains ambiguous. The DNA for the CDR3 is TGTGCCAGCACCATGGGGAGGGCGAATCAGCCCCAGCATTTT. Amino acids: CASTMGRANQPQHF. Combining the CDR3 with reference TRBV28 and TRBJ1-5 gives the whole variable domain DVKVTQSSRYLVKRTGEKVFLECVQDMDHENMFWYRQDPGLGLRLIYFSYDVKMKEKGDIPEGYSVSREKKERFSLILESASTNQTSMYLCASTMGRANQPQHFGDGTRLSIL.